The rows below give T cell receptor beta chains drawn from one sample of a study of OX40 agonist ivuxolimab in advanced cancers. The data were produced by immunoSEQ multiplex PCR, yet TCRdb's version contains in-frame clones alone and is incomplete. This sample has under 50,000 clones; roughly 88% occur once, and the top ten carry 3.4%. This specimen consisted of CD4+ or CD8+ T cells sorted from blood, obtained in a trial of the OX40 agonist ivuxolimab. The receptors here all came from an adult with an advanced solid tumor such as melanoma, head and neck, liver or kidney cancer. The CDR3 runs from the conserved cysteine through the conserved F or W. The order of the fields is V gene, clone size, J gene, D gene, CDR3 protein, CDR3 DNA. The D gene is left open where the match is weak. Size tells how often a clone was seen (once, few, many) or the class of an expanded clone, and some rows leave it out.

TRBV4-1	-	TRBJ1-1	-	CASSQDGKGVNTEAFF	TGCGCCAGCAGCCAAGACGGGAAAGGGGTGAACACTGAAGCTTTCTTT
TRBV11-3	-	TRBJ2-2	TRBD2	CASSSSSGINTGELFF	TGTGCCAGCAGTTCTTCTAGCGGGATTAACACCGGGGAGCTGTTTTTT
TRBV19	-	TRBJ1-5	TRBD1	CASRSNPGQGGFFQPQHF	TGTGCCAGTAGATCCAACCCGGGACAGGGTGGGTTTTTTCAGCCCCAGCATTTT
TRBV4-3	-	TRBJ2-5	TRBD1	CASSQEWSRDRGLHGPWETQYF	TGCGCCAGCAGCCAAGAGTGGAGCAGGGACAGGGGGCTGCACGGGCCTTGGGAGACCCAGTACTTC
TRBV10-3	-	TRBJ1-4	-	CAISESRGNWANEKLFF	TGTGCCATCAGTGAGTCGAGGGGAAACTGGGCTAATGAAAAACTGTTTTTT
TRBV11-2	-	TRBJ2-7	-	CASSLGGINSYEQYF	TGTGCCAGCAGCTTAGGCGGGATTAACTCCTACGAGCAGTACTTC
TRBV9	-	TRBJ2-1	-	CASSVFGGGNEQFF	TGTGCCAGCAGCGTGTTTGGAGGGGGCAATGAGCAGTTCTTC
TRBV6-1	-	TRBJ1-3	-	CASSEEGLAGYSGNTIYF	TGTGCCAGCAGTGAAGAAGGGTTGGCTGGGTACTCTGGAAACACCATATATTTT
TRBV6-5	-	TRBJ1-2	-	CASSSPGRSNYGYTF	TGTGCCAGCAGTTCCCCGGGACGTTCAAACTATGGCTACACCTTC
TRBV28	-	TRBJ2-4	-	CASSSRGPAAKNIQYF	TGTGCCAGCAGCTCGCGGGGGCCGGCGGCCAAAAACATTCAGTACTTC
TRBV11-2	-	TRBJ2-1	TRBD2	CASSPYLAGGQDEQFF	TGTGCCAGCAGCCCCTACCTAGCGGGTGGCCAGGATGAGCAGTTCTTC
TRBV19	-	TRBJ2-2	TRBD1	CASRDRTFTGELFF	TGTGCCAGTAGGGACAGGACGTTCACCGGGGAGCTGTTTTTT
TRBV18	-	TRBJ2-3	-	CASSPPGEARTDTQYF	TGTGCCAGCTCACCACCGGGGGAGGCTCGCACAGATACGCAGTATTTT
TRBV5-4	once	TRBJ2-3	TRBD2	CASTRGGQSTDTQYF	TGTGCCAGCACCCGGGGGGGGCAAAGCACAGATACGCAGTATTTT
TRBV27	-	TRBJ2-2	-	CASSLWPGELFF	TGTGCCAGCAGTTTATGGCCCGGGGAGCTGTTTTTT
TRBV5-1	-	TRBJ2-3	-	CASSLSGSPDTQYF	TGCGCCAGCAGCTTGTCAGGGAGCCCAGATACGCAGTATTTT
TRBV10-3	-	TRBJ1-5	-	CAISESLEGSWPQHF	TGTGCCATCAGTGAGTCGTTGGAGGGCTCTTGGCCCCAGCATTTT
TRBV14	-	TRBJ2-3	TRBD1	CASSQRMTGDRDTQYF	TGTGCCAGCAGCCAACGAATGACAGGGGACCGGGATACGCAGTATTTT
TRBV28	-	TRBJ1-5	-	CASRQQGTRNQPQHF	TGTGCCAGCAGGCAACAGGGAACGAGGAATCAGCCCCAGCATTTT
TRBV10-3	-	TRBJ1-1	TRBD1	CAISQDRGTEAFF	TGTGCCATCAGCCAGGACAGGGGGACTGAAGCTTTCTTT
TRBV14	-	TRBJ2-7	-	CASSQHLAPYEQYF	TGTGCCAGCAGCCAACACCTAGCACCCTACGAGCAGTACTTC
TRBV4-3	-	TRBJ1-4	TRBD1	CASSQTGGTTNEKLFF	TGCGCCAGCAGCCAAACAGGGGGCACCACTAATGAAAAACTGTTTTTT
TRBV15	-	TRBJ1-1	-	CATSRDLTRVRDTEAFF	TGTGCCACCAGCAGAGATTTAACCCGAGTGCGGGACACTGAAGCTTTCTTT
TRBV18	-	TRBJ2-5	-	CASSPPGVGAQETQYF	TGTGCCAGCTCACCACCTGGGGTGGGAGCGCAAGAGACCCAGTACTTC
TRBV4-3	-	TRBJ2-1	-	CASSPRLEPQFF	TGCGCCAGCAGCCCACGACTAGAGCCGCAGTTCTTC
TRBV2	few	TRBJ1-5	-	CASNQGTDQSQPQHF	TGTGCCAGCAATCAGGGGACTGATCAGAGTCAGCCCCAGCATTTT
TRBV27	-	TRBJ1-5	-	CARPTDRGKLNQPQHF	TGTGCCAGGCCTACAGACCGGGGAAAGCTGAATCAGCCCCAGCATTTT
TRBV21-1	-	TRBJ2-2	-	CARRTGQVANTGELFF	TGTGCCAGAAGGACAGGACAGGTCGCGAACACCGGGGAGCTGTTTTTT
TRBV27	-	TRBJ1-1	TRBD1	CASSQGTGRTEAFF	TGTGCCAGCAGCCAGGGGACAGGCAGGACTGAAGCTTTCTTT
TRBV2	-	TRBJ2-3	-	CASSELRDSLDTQYF	TGTGCCAGCAGTGAATTGCGGGATTCATTAGATACGCAGTATTTT
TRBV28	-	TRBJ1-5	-	CASSRGQPQHF	TGTGCCAGCAGTCGAGGTCAGCCCCAGCATTTT
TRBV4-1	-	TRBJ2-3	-	CASNELSSSTDTQYF	TGCGCCAGCAACGAGCTTAGCAGTAGCACAGATACGCAGTATTTT
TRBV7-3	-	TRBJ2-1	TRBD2	CASSPIAGTYNEQFF	TGTGCCAGCAGCCCAATAGCGGGTACCTACAATGAGCAGTTCTTC
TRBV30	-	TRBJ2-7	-	CAWSHGAYEQYF	TGTGCCTGGAGTCACGGCGCCTACGAGCAGTACTTC
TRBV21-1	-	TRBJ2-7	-	CASSKVSRGPPGSYEQYF	TGTGCCAGCAGCAAAGTCAGTCGTGGGCCGCCGGGATCCTACGAGCAGTACTTC
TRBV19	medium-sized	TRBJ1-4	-	CASSMGVSPEKLFF	TGTGCCAGTAGTATGGGGGTGTCCCCCGAAAAACTGTTTTTT
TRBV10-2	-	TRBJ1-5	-	CASSEQGRQPQHF	TGCGCCAGCAGTGAGCAGGGGCGGCAGCCCCAGCATTTT
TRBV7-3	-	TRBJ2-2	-	CASSPLWDGELFF	TGTGCCAGCAGCCCATTGTGGGACGGGGAGCTGTTTTTT
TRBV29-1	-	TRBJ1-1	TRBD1	CSVGGQGKNTEAFF	TGCAGCGTGGGGGGACAGGGCAAGAACACTGAAGCTTTCTTT
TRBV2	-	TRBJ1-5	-	CASSQGYDNQPQHF	TGTGCCAGCAGTCAGGGATATGACAATCAGCCCCAGCATTTT
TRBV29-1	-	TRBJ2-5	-	CSLTRAEGETQYF	TGCAGCCTTACCAGGGCGGAGGGGGAGACCCAGTACTTC
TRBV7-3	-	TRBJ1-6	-	CASSPMGGSPLHF	TGTGCCAGCAGCCCCATGGGGGGTTCACCCCTCCACTTT
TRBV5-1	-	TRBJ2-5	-	CASSLVGVGDQETQYF	TGCGCCAGCAGCTTGGTCGGGGTGGGAGACCAAGAGACCCAGTACTTC
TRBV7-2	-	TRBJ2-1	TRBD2	CASSYRAGSAYNEQFF	TGTGCCAGCAGCTACAGAGCGGGGAGCGCCTACAATGAGCAGTTCTTC
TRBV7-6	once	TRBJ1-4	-	CASSLGQGREKLFF	TGTGCCAGCAGCTTAGGGCAGGGACGGGAAAAACTGTTTTTT
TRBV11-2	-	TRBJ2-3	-	CASSWEEANTQYF	TGTGCCAGCAGCTGGGAAGAGGCGAATACGCAGTATTTT
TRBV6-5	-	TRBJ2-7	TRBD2	CASSTTSGRYEQYF	TGTGCCAGCAGTACAACTAGCGGGCGCTACGAGCAGTACTTC
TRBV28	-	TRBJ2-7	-	CASSLDGPYEQYF	TGTGCCAGCAGTTTAGACGGACCCTACGAGCAGTACTTC
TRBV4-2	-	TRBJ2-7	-	CASSLDTLRSEQYF	TGTGCCAGCAGCTTGGACACATTGAGGTCCGAGCAGTACTTC
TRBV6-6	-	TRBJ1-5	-	CASRGYSNQPQHF	TGTGCCAGCAGGGGGTATAGCAATCAGCCCCAGCATTTT
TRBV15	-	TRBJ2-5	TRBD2	CATSRDGGPRGLAAQETQYF	TGTGCCACCAGCAGAGATGGGGGGCCGAGGGGACTAGCGGCTCAAGAGACCCAGTACTTC